These 18 T cell receptor beta chains came from one sample sequenced in a study of Graves' ophthalmopathy and Graves' hyperthyroidism. The authors amplified TCR beta CDR3 regions from RNA transcripts. In the first round, RT-PCR was carried out with HTBI primers, and a multiplex PCR formed the second round. TCRdb recomputed calls from the multiplex PCR reads with MiXCR, one row per CDR3 protein. The table shows hundreds of thousands of distinct CDR3 sequences, with 22% occurring only once. Sequences were obtained from peripheral blood. These receptors all stem from a woman aged 18-29 years with stable Graves' hyperthyroidism. Some clones in this sample may be carry-over from other donors' samples.

This clonotype was detected many times. The chain couples TRBV29-1 to TRBJ2-5; D might be TRBD2 (6 bases). This CDR3 comprises 15 residues. CDR1 is SQVTM and CDR2 is ANQGSEA in the germline V gene. The V and J ends lost 6 bases and 2 bases respectively, with 19 bases between them. Here the CDR3 DNA reads TGCAGCGTAAACCCACTAGAGGGGAGGCAAGAGACCCAGTACTTC. Residues: CSVNPLEGRQETQYF. The full variable domain, rest sourced from reference TRBV29-1 and TRBJ2-5, is SAVISQKPSRDICQRGTSLTIQCQVDSQVTMMFWYRQQPGQSLTLIATANQGSEATYESGFVIDKFPISRPNLTFSTLTVSNMSPEDSSIYLCSVNPLEGRQETQYFGPGTRLLVL.

In this sample, this clonotype turned up many times. With a much larger clone just one base away, this may be a read error. The CDR3 is CASGYQRDTEAFF. The CDR3 DNA sequence: TGTGCCAGCGGCTATCAGCGGGACACTGAAGCTTTCTTT. The J gene is TRBJ1-1, the V gene TRBV7-2; D is ambiguous. Trimming removed 8 bases from V and 3 bases from J, with 13 bases in between. The germline gives CDR1 SGHTA, CDR2 FQGNSA. The CDR3 covers 13 residues.

This clonotype has more than one count but fewer than ten. This sequence may be a read error, since a much larger clone differs from it by one base. The V gene is TRBV2, the J gene TRBJ1-1; D is unclear. CDR1 SNHLY and CDR2 FYNNEI come from the germline V gene. CDR3 length equals 13 residues. CDR3 in DNA: TGTGCCACCAAAACAGTACCGAACACTGAAGCTTGCTTT. Translation gives CATKTVPNTEACF.

Note on this clonotype: Relative to the germline gene, one junction end is altered; a read error may explain this. The J gene is TRBJ1-1, the V gene TRBV5-8; D possibly corresponds to TRBD1 (5 bases). Germline V gene sequence: CDR1 SGHTS, CDR2 YDEGEE. There are 20 residues in the CDR3. Here the CDR3 DNA reads TGTGCCAGCACCTTGGGATACAAGCTTCAGGTAGTGAGGGGACTCACTGAAGCTTTCTTT. It encodes CASTLGYKLQVVRGLTEAFF.

The chain recombines TRBV5-1 with TRBJ1-1; possible D gene TRBD1, 5 bases. Trimming shortened V by 4 bases and J by 3 bases, and 13 bases separated the two germline ends. The CDR3 spans 14 residues. The V gene's germline CDR1 is SGHRS and CDR2 YFSETQ. CDR3 DNA: TGCGCCAGCAGCCACCTGACGGGGGACACTGAAGCTTTCTTT. It codes for CASSHLTGDTEAFF.

This chain links TRBV20-1 with TRBJ2-5; D not certain. Germline CDR1 DFQATT, CDR2 SNEGSKA (reference sequence). Trimming shortened V by 2 bases and J by 4 bases, and 11 bases separated the two germline ends. The CDR3 consists of 13 residues. CDR3 nucleotide sequence: TGCAGTGCTAGAAACTACCGACGAGAGACCCAGTACTTC. As protein: CSARNYRRETQYF.

This clonotype was recorded many times. The chain is built from TRBV28 and TRBJ2-7; D is undetermined. The CDR3 runs to 15 residues. V was cut by 1 base and J by 1 base, with 11 bases left in between. Germline lookup yields CDR1 MDHEN and CDR2 SYDVKM. The CDR3 sequence is CASSLSRVSSYEQYF. The CDR3 bases are TGTGCCAGCAGTTTATCAAGGGTTAGTTCCTACGAGCAGTACTTC. Complete variable domain (other parts from reference TRBV28 and TRBJ2-7): DVKVTQSSRYLVKRTGEKVFLECVQDMDHENMFWYRQDPGLGLRLIYFSYDVKMKEKGDIPEGYSVSREKKERFSLILESASTNQTSMYLCASSLSRVSSYEQYFGPGTRLTVT.

This clonotype has at least ten counts. The CDR3 spells CAWSVYRGGYGYTF. The CDR3 DNA follows: TGTGCCTGGAGTGTCTACAGGGGCGGCTATGGCTACACCTTC. The V and J genes are TRBV30 and TRBJ1-2, with TRBD1 matching 7 bases. Trimming at V came to 0 bases and at J to 4 bases, leaving 5 bases not matched to a gene. The CDR3 has 14 residues. The germline CDR1 and CDR2 sequences are GTSNPN and SVGIG (reference sequence). Together with reference TRBV30 and TRBJ1-2, the CDR3 gives the full variable domain: SQTIHQWPATLVQPVGSPLSLECTVEGTSNPNLYWYRQAAGRGLQLLFYSVGIGQISSEVPQNLSASRPQDRQFILSSKKLLLSDSGFYLCAWSVYRGGYGYTFGSGTRLTVV.

This clonotype was observed many times. The chain couples TRBV6-1 to TRBJ1-2; a possible D gene is TRBD1 (5 bases). V was cut by 1 base and J by 9 bases, with 15 bases left in between. Germline CDR1 MNHNS, CDR2 SASEGT. The CDR3 runs 14 residues. The CDR3 DNA follows: TGTGCCAGCAGTGAAGAGCGGGGGATGGGGAGCTACACCTTC. It is translated as CASSEERGMGSYTF.

V and J are TRBV24-1 and TRBJ1-2; maybe TRBD1 (6 bases). Germline V gene sequence: CDR1 KGHDR, CDR2 SFDVKD. This CDR3 comprises 15 residues. Trimming took off 3 bases at V and 1 base at J, with 11 bases between the two ends. For the CDR3, the DNA is TGTGCCACCAGTGATGGGGACACCTATAACTATGGCTACACCTTC. Protein: CATSDGDTYNYGYTF.

This clonotype was observed at least ten times. The chain joins TRBV6-5 to TRBJ1-2; 8 nucleotides line up with TRBD1. Germline V gene data show CDR1 as MNHEY and CDR2 as SVGAGI. V was pared by 8 bases and J by 4 bases, with 9 bases of the junction left unmatched. This CDR3 is built from 14 residues. The CDR3 sequence: CASPRGDRSYGYTF. The DNA of the CDR3 is TGTGCCAGCCCCCGCGGGGACAGGTCCTATGGCTACACCTTC.

This clonotype occurred many times. V is TRBV5-1 and J is TRBJ2-5, with 12 bases aligning to TRBD1. The ends lost 3 bases at V and 4 bases at J; junction bases unmatched: 7. Germline assignment: CDR1 SGHRS and CDR2 YFSETQ. This CDR3 has 16 residues. As DNA, the CDR3 is TGCGCCAGCAGCTCCTCCGGGACAGGGGGCCCAGAGACCCAGTACTTC. This sequence encodes CASSSSGTGGPETQYF.

This clonotype showed up many times. The chain recombines TRBV19 with TRBJ2-7; D might be TRBD1 (6 bases). The germline V and J ends were trimmed by 5 bases and 2 bases, with 16 bases remaining between them. CDR1 and CDR2 (germline): LNHDA, SQIVND (reference sequence). The CDR3 is 15 amino acids. The CDR3 is CASSSRGSQPYEQYF. The CDR3 nucleotides read TGTGCCAGTAGTTCGAGGGGGTCCCAACCCTACGAGCAGTACTTC.

This clonotype has at least ten counts. V and J are TRBV15 and TRBJ2-7, with TRBD2 matching over 7 bases. Germline V gene data show CDR1 as LNHNV and CDR2 as YYDKDF (reference sequence). The CDR3 sequence is 17 residues long. V shed 3 bases, J shed 0 bases, and the junction held 11 bases outside the gene matches. CDR3: CATSRTSGGSLSYEQYF. DNA of the CDR3: TGTGCCACCAGCAGGACGAGTGGCGGGAGCCTCTCCTACGAGCAGTACTTC.

This clonotype was recorded many times. The rearrangement uses TRBV7-2 and TRBJ1-6; the D is unclear. The germline gives CDR1 SGHTA, CDR2 FQGNSA. Trimming took 1 base from V and 9 from J, leaving 7 bases between them. The CDR3 is 13 amino acids. The CDR3: CASSLVLSSPLHF. The CDR3, as DNA: TGTGCCAGCAGCTTAGTTTTATCTTCACCCCTCCACTTT.

At least ten counts were recorded for this clonotype. The chain couples TRBV19 to TRBJ2-7, with 7 bases identical to TRBD1. The CDR3 consists of 15 residues. The V and J ends lost 2 bases and 5 bases, in that order; junction bases with no gene match: 9. Germline V gene sequence: CDR1 LNHDA, CDR2 SQIVND (reference sequence). CDR3 in DNA: TGTGCCAGTAGTATATCGACAGGGAGTTGGCACGAGCAGTACTTC. It yields the protein CASSISTGSWHEQYF.

V usage is TRBV19 and J usage is TRBJ2-7; D ambiguous. Germline CDR1 LNHDA, CDR2 SQIVND (reference sequence). V shed 3 bases and J shed 2 bases, with 11 bases lying between them. CDR3 length: 14 amino acids. The CDR3 DNA sequence: TGTGCCAGTAGTATTAAGGCAGGAACCTACGAGCAGTACTTC. Translating it yields CASSIKAGTYEQYF.

The V gene is TRBV12-3 or TRBV12-4, the J gene TRBJ1-1; no reliable D call. This CDR3 spans 12 amino acids. V lost 2 bases and J 7 bases, leaving 8 bases between the germline ends. The CDR3 loop is CASSLNGFEAFF. Written as DNA, the CDR3 is TGTGCCAGCAGTTTAAACGGGTTTGAAGCTTTCTTT.